These T cell receptor beta chains were read from a single sample in a study of T cell responses to AZD1222 COVID-19 vaccine. Clones were sequenced by immunoSEQ multiplex PCR, and TCRdb holds only the in-frame ones, with some missing. The data hold 110,000 to 150,000 clones, with 85% to 90% observed a single time. The sequences come from peripheral blood, collected on day 0 of AZD1222 vaccination. The receptors here all came from an adult in good health. Each CDR3 is given with its conserved first and last residue. The order of the fields is CDR3 protein, CDR3 DNA, J gene, clone size, V gene, D gene. A D gene is named only where the DNA matches it firmly. Rows give clone size only sometimes, using once, few, many, or a class for an expanded clone.

CDR3: CASSQEEGNEQFF
DNA: TGTGCCAGCAGCCAAGAGGAGGGCAATGAGCAGTTCTTC
J: TRBJ2-1
size: -
V: TRBV3-1/TRBV3-2
D: -

CDR3: CASSVPGVGQRVYGYTF
DNA: TGTGCCAGCAGTGTCCCCGGGGTCGGACAGCGGGTCTATGGCTACACCTTC
J: TRBJ1-2
size: -
V: TRBV6-2/TRBV6-3
D: -

CDR3: CASSYSTGVGTEAFF
DNA: TGTGCCAGTAGTTACTCAACAGGGGTAGGGACTGAAGCTTTCTTT
J: TRBJ1-1
size: -
V: TRBV19
D: TRBD1

CDR3: CASNDRGTGNTIYF
DNA: TGTGCCAGTAATGATCGGGGGACTGGAAACACCATATATTTT
J: TRBJ1-3
size: once
V: TRBV19
D: -

CDR3: CASRVTSGSYEQYF
DNA: TGTGCCAGCAGGGTGACTAGCGGGAGTTACGAGCAGTACTTC
J: TRBJ2-7
size: -
V: TRBV27
D: TRBD2

CDR3: CASSIGQWSNQPQHF
DNA: TGTGCCAGTAGTATCGGACAGTGGAGCAATCAGCCCCAGCATTTT
J: TRBJ1-5
size: -
V: TRBV19
D: -

CDR3: CASSYGGGMNTEAFF
DNA: TGTGCCAGCAGTTACGGGGGCGGAATGAACACTGAAGCTTTCTTT
J: TRBJ1-1
size: -
V: TRBV6-5
D: -

CDR3: CSVELPGSSYEQYF
DNA: TGCAGCGTTGAACTTCCGGGGAGCTCCTACGAGCAGTACTTC
J: TRBJ2-7
size: -
V: TRBV29-1
D: -

CDR3: CASSLDIGTGDEKLFF
DNA: TGTGCCAGCAGCTTAGATATAGGGACAGGAGATGAAAAACTGTTTTTT
J: TRBJ1-4
size: -
V: TRBV7-9
D: TRBD1

CDR3: CATSDFKGGMETQYF
DNA: TGTGCCACCAGTGATTTTAAGGGTGGGATGGAGACCCAGTACTTC
J: TRBJ2-5
size: -
V: TRBV24-1
D: -

CDR3: CASSTRGQTVMPQHF
DNA: TGTGCCAGTAGTACAAGAGGACAGACGGTTATGCCCCAGCATTTT
J: TRBJ1-5
size: -
V: TRBV19
D: -

CDR3: CASSIYHRQRTNEAFF
DNA: TGTGCCAGTAGTATCTACCATCGACAAAGGACCAATGAAGCTTTCTTT
J: TRBJ1-1
size: -
V: TRBV19
D: -

CDR3: CASSFVPLGRGNTIYF
DNA: TGTGCCAGCAGCTTCGTCCCCCTTGGTCGGGGAAACACCATATATTTT
J: TRBJ1-3
size: -
V: TRBV7-2
D: -

CDR3: CASSLVRASYEQYF
DNA: TGTGCCAGCAGCTTAGTCCGGGCCTCCTACGAGCAGTACTTC
J: TRBJ2-7
size: -
V: TRBV7-2
D: -

CDR3: CASSGSRETGFADTQYF
DNA: TGTGCCAGCAGCGGATCCCGAGAGACAGGGTTCGCAGATACGCAGTATTTT
J: TRBJ2-3
size: -
V: TRBV3-1/TRBV3-2
D: TRBD1

CDR3: CASSAGLALYNEQFF
DNA: TGTGCCAGCAGCGCCGGACTAGCCCTTTACAATGAGCAGTTCTTC
J: TRBJ2-1
size: few
V: TRBV9
D: TRBD2

CDR3: CAIWNPTSSYEQYF
DNA: TGTGCCATCTGGAATCCGACTAGCAGCTACGAGCAGTACTTC
J: TRBJ2-7
size: -
V: TRBV6-5
D: TRBD2

CDR3: CASSSTQKNSGANVLTF
DNA: TGTGCCAGCAGCTCAACCCAGAAGAACTCTGGGGCCAACGTCCTGACTTTC
J: TRBJ2-6
size: -
V: TRBV7-9
D: -

CDR3: CASSLVPSGGAIEQFF
DNA: TGTGCCAGCAGCTTAGTGCCTAGCGGGGGGGCCATTGAGCAGTTCTTC
J: TRBJ2-1
size: -
V: TRBV11-2
D: TRBD2

CDR3: CANPRGRGWETQYF
DNA: TGTGCCAACCCCCGGGGGCGCGGGTGGGAGACCCAGTACTTC
J: TRBJ2-5
size: once
V: TRBV6-5
D: -

CDR3: CASSALYEQYF
DNA: TGTGCCAGCAGCGCCCTTTACGAGCAGTACTTC
J: TRBJ2-7
size: -
V: TRBV14
D: -

CDR3: CASSLGPDSSNQPQHF
DNA: TGTGCCAGCAGCTTAGGCCCAGACAGTAGCAATCAGCCCCAGCATTTT
J: TRBJ1-5
size: -
V: TRBV13
D: -

CDR3: CASSRSGGAGYEQYF
DNA: TGTGCCAGCAGCCGTAGCGGGGGGGCCGGCTACGAGCAGTACTTC
J: TRBJ2-7
size: -
V: TRBV11-2
D: TRBD2

CDR3: CASSQEGGETQYF
DNA: TGTGCCAGCAGCCAAGAGGGTGGGGAGACCCAGTACTTC
J: TRBJ2-5
size: once
V: TRBV3-1/TRBV3-2
D: -

CDR3: CAISETGASYEQYF
DNA: TGTGCCATCAGTGAGACCGGGGCCTCCTACGAGCAGTACTTC
J: TRBJ2-7
size: -
V: TRBV10-3
D: -

CDR3: CATRSPGEINSPLHF
DNA: TGTGCCACCCGATCCCCGGGAGAAATTAATTCACCCCTCCACTTT
J: TRBJ1-6
size: -
V: TRBV19
D: -

CDR3: CASSHLGAQNIQYF
DNA: TGTGCCAGCAGCCATTTGGGGGCCCAAAACATTCAGTACTTC
J: TRBJ2-4
size: -
V: TRBV3-1/TRBV3-2
D: -

CDR3: CASSETGMGYEQYF
DNA: TGTGCCAGCAGCGAGACAGGGATGGGCTACGAGCAGTACTTC
J: TRBJ2-7
size: -
V: TRBV5-5
D: TRBD1

CDR3: CASSPGLLIGDEQFF
DNA: TGCGCCAGCAGCCCGGGACTGTTAATAGGGGATGAGCAGTTCTTC
J: TRBJ2-1
size: -
V: TRBV5-1
D: -

CDR3: CATPRTATGELFF
DNA: TGTGCCACTCCCCGGACCGCCACCGGGGAGCTGTTTTTT
J: TRBJ2-2
size: -
V: TRBV19
D: -

CDR3: CASSPSGSLKTQYF
DNA: TGTGCCAGCAGTCCCTCGGGTAGTTTAAAGACCCAGTACTTC
J: TRBJ2-5
size: few
V: TRBV27
D: -

CDR3: CASSSGASGNNEQFF
DNA: TGTGCCAGCAGCTCAGGGGCTAGCGGGAACAATGAGCAGTTCTTC
J: TRBJ2-1
size: -
V: TRBV7-3
D: TRBD2

CDR3: CASSPQIATNEKLFF
DNA: TGTGCCAGCAGCCCCCAGATTGCAACTAATGAAAAACTGTTTTTT
J: TRBJ1-4
size: -
V: TRBV9
D: -

CDR3: CASSIRTGGNEKLFF
DNA: TGTGCCAGCAGCATACGGACAGGGGGAAATGAAAAACTGTTTTTT
J: TRBJ1-4
size: -
V: TRBV7-9
D: TRBD1

CDR3: CASTDTYGYTF
DNA: TGTGCCAGCACCGACACCTATGGCTACACCTTC
J: TRBJ1-2
size: -
V: TRBV25-1
D: -

CDR3: CASSEQGGAYEQYF
DNA: TGTGCCAGCAGTGAACAAGGGGGGGCCTACGAGCAGTACTTC
J: TRBJ2-7
size: -
V: TRBV2
D: -

CDR3: CASSRKTGASNYGYTF
DNA: TGTGCCAGTAGTAGAAAAACAGGGGCAAGTAACTATGGCTACACCTTC
J: TRBJ1-2
size: -
V: TRBV19
D: TRBD1

CDR3: CATSDSGHLSYEQYF
DNA: TGTGCCACCAGTGACTCGGGACACCTCTCCTACGAGCAGTACTTC
J: TRBJ2-7
size: -
V: TRBV24-1
D: -

CDR3: CASSYGRGSGRARLEQYF
DNA: TGTGCCAGCAGTTACGGGAGGGGTAGCGGGAGGGCCCGTCTCGAGCAGTACTTC
J: TRBJ2-7
size: -
V: TRBV6-2/TRBV6-3
D: TRBD2

CDR3: CASSQGGLHGYTF
DNA: TGTGCCAGCAGCCAGGGTGGCTTGCATGGCTACACCTTC
J: TRBJ1-2
size: once
V: TRBV12-3/TRBV12-4
D: -

CDR3: CASRTSGVAKNIQYF
DNA: TGTGCCAGCAGGACTAGCGGGGTAGCCAAAAACATTCAGTACTTC
J: TRBJ2-4
size: -
V: TRBV6-5
D: TRBD2

CDR3: CASSGGGKAGNTIYF
DNA: TGTGCCAGCAGTGGGGGAGGAAAGGCTGGAAACACCATATATTTT
J: TRBJ1-3
size: few
V: TRBV2
D: -

CDR3: CASSQRDRGVRNEQFF
DNA: TGTGCCAGCAGCCAGAGGGACAGGGGTGTTCGCAATGAGCAGTTCTTC
J: TRBJ2-1
size: -
V: TRBV14
D: TRBD1

CDR3: CASSLVRTRFSTDTQYF
DNA: TGCGCCAGCAGCCTCGTCCGAACTAGATTTAGCACAGATACGCAGTATTTT
J: TRBJ2-3
size: -
V: TRBV4-1
D: -

CDR3: CASRDRAGAFF
DNA: TGTGCCAGTAGAGACAGGGCCGGAGCTTTCTTT
J: TRBJ1-1
size: -
V: TRBV19
D: TRBD1

CDR3: CASSLGTGGISYEQYF
DNA: TGCGCCAGCAGTTTAGGGACAGGGGGCATCTCCTACGAGCAGTACTTC
J: TRBJ2-7
size: -
V: TRBV5-1
D: TRBD1

CDR3: CASSHSYRGLEAFF
DNA: TGTGCCAGCAGCCATTCTTACAGGGGACTCGAAGCTTTCTTT
J: TRBJ1-1
size: -
V: TRBV3-1/TRBV3-2
D: TRBD1

CDR3: CATSRFVTGDEQYF
DNA: TGTGCCACCAGCAGATTCGTCACAGGGGACGAGCAGTACTTC
J: TRBJ2-7
size: medium-sized
V: TRBV15
D: TRBD1

CDR3: CASSSLALGYNEQFF
DNA: TGTGCCAGCAGCTCACTAGCCCTGGGGTACAATGAGCAGTTCTTC
J: TRBJ2-1
size: -
V: TRBV28
D: -

CDR3: CASSLGLGAPLHF
DNA: TGTGCCAGCAGCTTGGGATTAGGTGCACCCCTCCACTTT
J: TRBJ1-6
size: once
V: TRBV5-8
D: -

CDR3: CASSPEVTGNYGYTF
DNA: TGTGCCAGCTCACCGGAGGTGACAGGCAACTATGGCTACACCTTC
J: TRBJ1-2
size: -
V: TRBV18
D: -

CDR3: CASSLVGSAGYGYTF
DNA: TGTGCCAGCAGCTTAGTCGGAAGCGCAGGTTATGGCTACACCTTC
J: TRBJ1-2
size: -
V: TRBV11-2
D: -

CDR3: CASSPGSTGGGYEQYF
DNA: TGTGCCAGCAGCCCAGGCTCGACAGGGGGCGGATACGAGCAGTACTTC
J: TRBJ2-7
size: -
V: TRBV13
D: TRBD1

CDR3: CASRRVYRNTIYF
DNA: TGTGCCAGCAGAAGGGTATACCGGAACACCATATATTTT
J: TRBJ1-3
size: once
V: TRBV6-4
D: -

CDR3: CASSAAGGGEQFF
DNA: TGCGCCAGCAGTGCGGCGGGAGGGGGTGAGCAGTTCTTC
J: TRBJ2-1
size: -
V: TRBV10-1
D: TRBD2